Presented here are 28 T cell receptor beta chains from one specimen sequenced in a study of cytomegalovirus exposure and HLA in healthy donors. PCR involved 60 Vbeta and 13 Jbeta primers. The data were produced by immunoSEQ multiplex PCR, yet TCRdb's version contains in-frame clones alone and is incomplete. Among about 210,000 clones, about 77% were seen once, and the ten largest hold approximately 0.47%. The source material was PBMCs. The receptors shown here come from a boy aged 5-17 years in good health and CMV-seronegative.

The chain carries TRBV5-4 and TRBJ2-7, with 7 bases matching TRBD2. CDR3 length: 13 amino acids. Looked up from germline, CDR1 is SGHNT and CDR2 is YYREEE (reference sequence). J was trimmed by 2 bases and V by 7 bases; bases with no gene match: 6. The CDR3 DNA follows: TGTGCCAGCGGTCTAGCGGATACCTACGAGCAGTACTTC. This gives the protein CASGLADTYEQYF.

The chain joins TRBV27 to TRBJ1-1, with D maybe TRBD1 (5 bases). Trimming left V 8 bases short and J 0 bases short, with 19 bases between. CDR1 and CDR2 from the germline V gene are MNHEY and SMNVEV (reference sequence). This CDR3 spans 16 amino acids. The CDR3 coding sequence is TGTGCCAGCCGAGGCGCAGGGCCTTTCCTGAACACTGAAGCTTTCTTT. It codes for CASRGAGPFLNTEAFF.

The chain combines TRBV30 with TRBJ2-2; possibly TRBD2 for D (6 bases). V gave up 4 bases and J gave up 6 bases, with 27 bases separating them. CDR3 length: 18 amino acids. CDR1 is GTSNPN, CDR2 SVGIG, per germline (reference sequence). The DNA of the CDR3 is TGTGCCTGGAACTCCCGGGACTGGGGATATCGTGGGGCCGGGGAGCTGTTTTTT. Its translation is CAWNSRDWGYRGAGELFF.

This sequence joins TRBV18 and TRBJ1-5; TRBD1 agrees at 7 bases. Germline CDR1 KGHSH, CDR2 LQKENI. Germline trimming cut 3 bases from V and 7 bases from J; bases unmatched to any gene: 6. The CDR3 loop spans 14 amino acids. CDR3 DNA sequence: TGTGCCAGCTCACCCGGAGGGGGCGTGCAGCCCCAGCATTTT. Translating gives CASSPGGGVQPQHF.

V is TRBV6-6 and J is TRBJ2-5, with D possibly being TRBD2 (5 bases). CDR3 size: 13 residues. The germline CDR1 and CDR2 sequences are MNHNY and SVGAGI (reference sequence). The germline V and J ends were trimmed by 2 bases and 3 bases, with 7 bases remaining between them. Here the CDR3 reads CASSYGREETQYF. CDR3 nucleotides: TGTGCCAGCAGTTACGGGAGAGAAGAGACCCAGTACTTC.

This clone was counted a single time. Relative to the germline gene, one junction end is altered; a read error may explain this. The same CDR3 arises from other DNA sequences in this sample as well. The chain uses TRBV5-1 and TRBJ1-1, with D possibly matching TRBD1 (5 bases). The CDR3 covers 17 residues. Germline V gives CDR1 SGHRS, CDR2 YFSETQ. As DNA, the CDR3 is TGCGCCAGCCAAAGGGGTGACAGCTTAGGATTGAACACTGAGGCTTTCTTT. Residues: CASQRGDSLGLNTEAFF.

The chain uses TRBV7-8 and TRBJ2-1, with D unresolved. Germline V gene sequence: CDR1 SGHVS, CDR2 FQNEAQ. The CDR3 is made up of 13 amino acids. The V end was cut by 5 bases, the J end by 5 bases, with 10 bases between. The CDR3 DNA follows: TGTGCCAGCAGCAATCGGGTGGACAATGAGCAGTTCTTC. This codes for CASSNRVDNEQFF. The variable domain in full, completed from reference TRBV7-8 and TRBJ2-1, reads GAGVSQSPRYKVAKRGQDVALRCDPISGHVSLFWYQQALGQGPEFLTYFQNEAQLDKSGLPSDRFFAERPEGSVSTLKIQRTQQEDSAVYLCASSNRVDNEQFFGPGTRLTVL.

The chain has TRBV5-6 and TRBJ2-3; D is ambiguous. Trimming cost V 4 bases and J 6 bases, with 12 bases left between them. The CDR3 has 13 amino acids. CDR1 SGHDT and CDR2 YYEEEE come from the germline V gene. The CDR3 DNA sequence: TGTGCCAGCAGCATTCTTACCGGGGATACGCAGTATTTT. Its protein is CASSILTGDTQYF.

This clone has only a few counts. The V call is TRBV5-8, the J call TRBJ1-1; 8 bases are a match to TRBD1. The CDR3 spans 15 residues. Trimming removed 5 bases from V and 2 bases from J; junction bases left unmatched: 8. Germline CDR1 SGHTS, CDR2 YDEGEE. CDR3 sequence: CASRQGVYRNTEAFF. The CDR3 DNA follows: TGTGCCAGCAGACAGGGGGTTTACCGAAACACTGAAGCTTTCTTT.

The rearrangement joins TRBV11-3 to TRBJ2-1; the match to TRBD1 covers 7 bases. CDR3 length equals 14 residues. After removal of 5 bases from V and 6 bases from J, the junction contained 7 bases not matched to a gene. CDR1 and CDR2 (germline): SGHNT, YENEEA. The CDR3, as DNA: TGTGCCAGCAGCCAATCCTGGACAGGCAATGAGCAGTTCTTC. Translated, it gives CASSQSWTGNEQFF.

Only a few counts were recorded for this clone. V is TRBV6-1 and J is TRBJ1-2, with TRBD1 matching 9 bases. V lost 4 bases and J lost 4; bases outside the gene matches: 10. Germline CDR1 and CDR2: MNHNS and SASEGT. This CDR3 contains 16 residues. In DNA, the CDR3 is TGTGCCAGCAGTGTATTCGGGACAGGGCGAGGCTATGGCTACACCTTC. This gives the protein CASSVFGTGRGYGYTF.

This clone was detected only once. The chain carries TRBV29-1 and TRBJ2-3, with 10 bases fitting TRBD2. V lost 3 bases and J lost 5; bases outside the gene matches: 5. CDR3 length: 14 amino acids. Per the germline V gene, CDR1 is SQVTM and CDR2 is ANQGSEA. In DNA form, the CDR3 reads TGCAGCGTTGACCTAGCGGGAGTACAAGATACGCAGTATTTT. It translates to CSVDLAGVQDTQYF.

The chain employs TRBV5-4 and TRBJ2-5; perhaps TRBD2 as D (5 bases). CDR3 length: 13 residues. V dropped 4 bases and J dropped 3 bases, with 10 bases sitting between them. Germline CDR1 SGHNT, CDR2 YYREEE (reference sequence). The DNA for the CDR3 is TGTGCCAGCAGCGAGGACTTAGAAGAGACCCAGTACTTC. Translation gives CASSEDLEETQYF.

The chain has TRBV4-2 and TRBJ1-5, with a weak D call TRBD1 (6 bases). This CDR3 has 19 amino acids. Germline CDR1 LGHNA, CDR2 YNFKEQ. The V end lost 0 bases, the J end lost 5 bases, and 23 bases lay between the germline ends. The CDR3 protein is CASSQDLFRGQGRDQPQHF. CDR3 bases: TGTGCCAGCAGCCAAGATCTATTTCGTGGGCAGGGGAGGGATCAGCCCCAGCATTTT.

This chain joins TRBV29-1 and TRBJ1-2, with D perhaps matching TRBD1 (6 bases). The CDR3 is made up of 13 amino acids. Between the trimmed V and J ends, which lost 0 bases and 2 bases, there was a span of 7 bases. Germline CDR1 and CDR2: SQVTM and ANQGSEA. CDR3 protein: CSVEDGQNYGYTF. The CDR3 nucleotides are TGCAGCGTTGAAGATGGACAGAACTATGGCTACACCTTC.

This clone was found once. The chain is built from TRBV9 and TRBJ2-2; a possible D gene is TRBD1 (5 bases). The CDR3 spans 15 residues. The V and J ends lost 0 bases and 5 bases respectively, with 11 bases between them. Germline V lookup: CDR1 SGDLS, CDR2 YYNGEE. CDR3 sequence: CASSVVQGGTGELFF. CDR3 bases: TGTGCCAGCAGCGTAGTTCAGGGTGGGACCGGGGAGCTGTTTTTT.

This clone was picked up one time. The chain combines TRBV25-1 with TRBJ2-5; TRBD2 matches at 9 bases. Looked up from germline, CDR1 is MGHDK and CDR2 is SYGVNS. Trimming at V came to 6 bases and at J to 3 bases, leaving 5 bases not matched to a gene. The CDR3 extends over 14 amino acids. The CDR3 sequence: CASSSRLAEETQYF. Here the CDR3 DNA reads TGTGCCAGCAGCTCAAGACTAGCGGAAGAGACCCAGTACTTC.

The chain has TRBV10-3 and TRBJ1-6, with D uncertain. The length of the CDR3 is 18 residues. In germline, CDR1 is ENHRY, CDR2 SYGVKD. Deletions cut 2 bases from V and 5 bases from J, with 19 bases between. CDR3 region: CAISEEDGQTSNNSPLHF. The CDR3 coding sequence is TGTGCCATCAGTGAGGAAGATGGCCAGACATCCAATAATTCACCCCTCCACTTT.

The chain carries TRBV19 and TRBJ1-2, with a tentative D call TRBD1 (6 bases). V gave up 3 bases and J gave up 8 bases, with 19 bases separating them. CDR1 and CDR2 from the germline V gene are LNHDA and SQIVND (reference sequence). The CDR3 covers 15 residues. The DNA of the CDR3 is TGTGCCAGTAGTATGACCAACAGGGTGGGATACGGCTACACCTTC. It translates to CASSMTNRVGYGYTF.

The gene calls are TRBV18 and TRBJ1-5; 7 bases line up with TRBD1. The CDR3 length is 16 residues. CDR1 KGHSH and CDR2 LQKENI come from the germline V gene. Losses at the gene ends were 2 bases for V and 7 bases for J; bases not matched to a gene: 11. CDR3 sequence: CASSPSSEGASQPQHF. The CDR3 nucleotides read TGTGCCAGCTCACCATCGTCAGAGGGGGCGAGCCAGCCCCAGCATTTT.

The rearrangement links TRBV7-6 to TRBJ1-2; TRBD1 might be the D (6 bases). V was trimmed by 5 bases and J by 2 bases, leaving 18 bases between them. There are 16 residues in the CDR3. Germline V gene lookup returns CDR1 SGHVS and CDR2 FNYEAQ. Written as DNA, the CDR3 is TGTGCCAGCAGCCACGATGGGGGCGGGCTGAACTATGGCTACACCTTC. Residues: CASSHDGGGLNYGYTF.

The genes are TRBV5-1 and TRBJ2-4, with 7 bases matching TRBD1. V shed 0 bases, J shed 1 base, and the junction held 13 bases outside the gene matches. CDR1 and CDR2 (germline): SGHRS, YFSETQ. This CDR3 is built from 19 residues. In nucleotides, the CDR3 is TGCGCCAGCAGCTTGGCTACAGGGGATCCACGTCAGGCCAAAAACATTCAGTACTTC. This sequence encodes CASSLATGDPRQAKNIQYF.

This clone was picked up one time. This chain uses TRBV19 with TRBJ2-7; 11 bases agree with TRBD1. The CDR3 is 11 residues long. CDR1 is LNHDA and CDR2 is SQIVND in the germline V gene (reference sequence). V was clipped by 6 bases and J by 10 bases; unmatched bases: 2. CDR3 sequence reads: CASSGQGAQYF. CDR3 DNA: TGTGCCAGTAGCGGACAGGGGGCACAGTACTTC.

The gene calls are TRBV27 and TRBJ2-3; TRBD2 aligns across 9 bases. The CDR3 spans 15 residues. Germline CDR1 MNHEY, CDR2 SMNVEV (reference sequence). Unmatched junction bases numbered 2, after V lost 2 bases and J lost 2 bases. The CDR3 sequence is CASSLSGRITDTQYF. The CDR3 DNA is TGTGCCAGCAGTTTAAGCGGGAGGATCACAGATACGCAGTATTTT.

This chain uses TRBV5-1 with TRBJ1-1, with D possibly being TRBD1 (5 bases). The CDR3 runs to 15 residues. CDR1 is SGHRS, CDR2 YFSETQ, per germline. V gave up 2 bases and J gave up 1 base, with 12 bases separating them. The CDR3 loop reads CASSLSTDRNTEAFF. The CDR3 nucleotides are TGCGCCAGCAGCTTATCAACAGACAGGAACACTGAAGCTTTCTTT. Drawing the rest from reference TRBV5-1 and TRBJ1-1, the complete variable domain is KAGVTQTPRYLIKTRGQQVTLSCSPISGHRSVSWYQQTPGQGLQFLFEYFSETQRNKGNFPGRFSGRQFSNSRSEMNVSTLELGDSALYLCASSLSTDRNTEAFFGQGTRLTVV.

The V and J genes are TRBV18 and TRBJ2-5; D is unresolved. Germline values: CDR1 KGHSH, CDR2 LQKENI. V lost 3 bases and J lost 0, with 5 bases in between. The CDR3 is 13 residues long. The CDR3 DNA sequence: TGTGCCAGCTCACCCTCCCACCAAGAGACCCAGTACTTC. Its translation: CASSPSHQETQYF.

CDR3 DNA sequence: TGCGCCAGCACCCCTGGAGGGCCAGGGGAAAAACTGTTTTTT. Its translation is CASTPGGPGEKLFF. The gene calls are TRBV5-1 and TRBJ1-4, with D possibly matching TRBD1 (5 bases). The germline V gene has CDR1 SGHRS and CDR2 YFSETQ. Between the trimmed V and J ends, which lost 6 bases and 8 bases, there was a span of 17 bases. The CDR3 spans 14 residues.

The J gene is TRBJ1-1, the V gene TRBV2; D gene unclear. CDR3 length: 12 residues. Germline CDR1 is SNHLY and CDR2 is FYNNEI. V shed 8 bases and J shed 11 bases, with 18 bases lying between them. CDR3 sequence: CASQQYNMVAFF. In nucleotides, the CDR3 is TGTGCCAGCCAACAATACAACATGGTGGCTTTCTTT.